Sequencing of this T cell receptor beta chain was carried out in a study of T cells after yellow fever vaccination. On the study more broadly: Low-cell-number fractions underwent preparation using SMART-Seq v4 Ultra Low Input.

Findings of the study overall: At 95% to 98% for CD4 and roughly 87% for CD8, most primary-vaccination clones showed up again after the booster. Abundant clonotypes from the bulk population could get into FACS-sorted repertoires as contaminants.

Production of TCR cDNA was by 5'RACE template switching, which also added a universal primer site and UMIs. TCRdb ran MiXCR on the 5' RACE reads and lists one entry per CDR3 protein. The data show 620,000 or so distinct CDR3 sequences, roughly 12% seen once. The V gene's germline CDR1 is MNHNS and CDR2 SASEGT. Trimming removed 5 bases at V and 3 bases at J, with 11 bases between. The CDR3 has 14 residues. This clonotype was observed a handful of times. Its matching antigen is unknown. Source: PBMCs, taken on the day of the yellow fever booster vaccination. The V and J genes are TRBV6-1 and TRBJ1-3, with D perhaps matching TRBD1 (5 bases). The receptor's source is a man aged 25-45 years who received the YFV17D yellow fever vaccine. The CDR3 sequence is CASSQGTGGNTIYF. The CDR3 DNA sequence: TGTGCCAGCAGTCAAGGGACTGGTGGAAACACCATATATTTT.